A selection of T cell receptor beta chains follows, all from one sample in a study of blood T cell repertoires in COVID-19. The repertoire was sequenced with immunoSEQ multiplex PCR; TCRdb's copy has only in-frame clones and lacks some. The data show about 98,000 clones, over 70% seen once. The sequenced material came from peripheral blood. The receptors stem from a man aged 55 to 70 with acute or convalescent COVID-19. The CDR3 runs from the conserved cysteine through the conserved F or W. The D gene is left open where the match is weak. Rows may omit the clone size; those that give it use once, few, many or a size class.

>TRBJ2-1|NA|TRBV5-6|NA
CASSLYRAGVGEEQFF
TGTGCCAGCAGCTTGTACCGGGCAGGGGTGGGCGAGGAGCAGTTCTTC
>TRBJ2-1|TRBD2|TRBV19|NA
CASIGLKGGFYNEQFF
TGTGCCAGTATTGGATTAAAGGGAGGGTTCTACAATGAGCAGTTCTTC
>TRBJ1-1|NA|TRBV12-3/TRBV12-4|many
CASRLSTEAFF
TGTGCCAGCAGGCTATCCACTGAAGCTTTCTTT
>TRBJ1-4|TRBD1|TRBV5-1|NA
CASSLADRDNEKLFF
TGCGCCAGCAGCTTGGCCGACAGGGATAATGAAAAACTGTTTTTT
>TRBJ2-3|NA|TRBV3-1/TRBV3-2|NA
CASSRGDTQYF
TGTGCCAGCAGTAGGGGAGATACGCAGTATTTT
>TRBJ1-6|TRBD1|TRBV5-1|NA
CASSLNRGESPLHF
TGCGCCAGCAGCTTGAACAGGGGTGAATCACCCCTCCACTTT
>TRBJ1-5|TRBD1|TRBV6-5|NA
CASGRQGDQPQHF
TGTGCCAGCGGGAGACAGGGAGATCAGCCCCAGCATTTT
>TRBJ1-1|NA|TRBV29-1|NA
CSVEGGLGTEAFF
TGCAGCGTTGAGGGGGGGCTCGGGACTGAAGCTTTCTTT
>TRBJ2-5|NA|TRBV30|NA
CVADIRLQETQYF
TGTGTCGCGGACATCCGCCTCCAAGAGACCCAGTACTTC
>TRBJ1-2|TRBD1|TRBV2|once
CASSTGTEFNYGYTF
TGTGCCAGCAGTACCGGGACAGAGTTTAACTATGGCTACACCTTC
>TRBJ2-2|NA|TRBV12-5|NA
CASGLAPGTGELFF
TGTGCTAGTGGTTTGGCCCCAGGGACCGGGGAGCTGTTTTTT
>TRBJ1-2|NA|TRBV19|NA
CASSSPQMAGYTF
TGTGCCAGTAGTTCCCCCCAGATGGCTGGCTACACCTTC
>TRBJ1-6|TRBD1|TRBV5-4|NA
CASSLFPGQGAQSYNSPLHF
TGTGCCAGCAGCTTGTTTCCGGGACAGGGGGCACAGTCCTATAATTCACCCCTCCACTTT
>TRBJ1-1|NA|TRBV7-9|NA
CASSLYEEAFF
TGTGCCAGCAGCTTATACGAGGAAGCTTTCTTT
>TRBJ1-2|TRBD1|TRBV10-3|NA
CAISSLTGSGYTF
TGTGCCATCAGCAGTCTGACAGGGTCCGGCTACACCTTC
>TRBJ1-2|NA|TRBV28|few
CASSFSGSDYGYTF
TGTGCCAGCAGTTTTTCAGGGTCGGACTATGGCTACACCTTC
>TRBJ1-6|NA|TRBV5-4|NA
CASSLGTANSPLHF
TGTGCCAGCAGCTTGGGGACAGCTAATTCACCCCTCCACTTT
>TRBJ2-2|NA|TRBV7-3|few
CASGPDGGTGELFF
TGTGCCAGCGGCCCCGATGGGGGGACCGGGGAGCTGTTTTTT
>TRBJ2-1|TRBD2|TRBV7-3|once
CASSPAGLVNNEQFF
TGTGCCAGCAGCCCAGCGGGACTAGTAAACAATGAGCAGTTCTTC
>TRBJ2-3|TRBD2|TRBV4-2|NA
CASSQLAGGGITDTQYF
TGTGCCAGCAGCCAGCTAGCGGGGGGAGGGATCACAGATACGCAGTATTTT
>TRBJ2-3|NA|TRBV13|few
CASSVEGGGGDTQYF
TGTGCCAGCAGCGTTGAAGGGGGAGGGGGAGATACGCAGTATTTT
>TRBJ1-4|TRBD1|TRBV5-1|NA
CASSWGQGATNEKLFF
TGCGCCAGCAGCTGGGGACAGGGCGCAACTAATGAAAAACTGTTTTTT
>TRBJ1-1|NA|TRBV6-1|few
CASSEDRNTEAFF
TGTGCCAGCAGTGAAGACAGGAACACTGAAGCTTTCTTT
>TRBJ1-5|TRBD1|TRBV6-6|NA
CASSPGQAPTNQPQHF
TGTGCCAGCAGCCCCGGACAGGCTCCGACCAATCAGCCCCAGCATTTT
>TRBJ1-5|TRBD1|TRBV7-9|NA
CASSLTGTGVQPQHF
TGTGCCAGCAGTTTAACCGGGACAGGGGTTCAGCCCCAGCATTTT
>TRBJ1-4|NA|TRBV11-2|NA
CASSLEVGGKLFF
TGTGCCAGCAGCTTAGAGGTGGGGGGAAAACTGTTTTTT
>TRBJ1-2|NA|TRBV6-5|few
CASSYKGPIYGYTF
TGTGCCAGCAGTTACAAGGGGCCTATCTATGGCTACACCTTC
>TRBJ2-3|NA|TRBV6-5|NA
CASNQGLGTQYF
TGTGCCAGCAATCAGGGTTTGGGTACGCAGTATTTT
>TRBJ2-1|NA|TRBV7-9|many
CASSGGAGFYNEQFF
TGTGCCAGCAGCGGGGGGGCCGGCTTTTACAATGAGCAGTTCTTC
>TRBJ2-3|NA|TRBV30|NA
CAWSVLGATDTQYF
TGTGCCTGGAGTGTACTGGGGGCCACAGATACGCAGTATTTT
>TRBJ2-1|TRBD2|TRBV24-1|NA
CATSDLVAGAYNEQFF
TGTGCCACCAGTGATTTGGTAGCGGGGGCGTACAATGAGCAGTTCTTC
>TRBJ2-3|NA|TRBV19|NA
CASSIVWGVGTDTQYF
TGTGCCAGTAGTATAGTATGGGGGGTCGGCACAGATACGCAGTATTTT
>TRBJ1-5|NA|TRBV2|few
CASSEGQINQPQHF
TGTGCCAGCAGTGAGGGGCAGATTAATCAGCCCCAGCATTTT
>TRBJ1-1|NA|TRBV6-2/TRBV6-3|few
CASSYLPGGVRNTEAFF
TGTGCCAGCAGTTATCTCCCGGGAGGGGTGAGGAACACTGAAGCTTTCTTT
>TRBJ2-3|TRBD2|TRBV27|NA
CASSPWGGSLSSDTQYF
TGTGCCAGCAGTCCCTGGGGAGGGAGCCTAAGTTCAGATACGCAGTATTTT
>TRBJ2-3|TRBD1|TRBV19|NA
CASKPDRGSTDTQYF
TGTGCCAGTAAACCCGACAGGGGTAGCACAGATACGCAGTATTTT
>TRBJ1-2|TRBD1|TRBV6-5|NA
CASSYSTGEGYGYTF
TGTGCCAGCAGTTACTCGACAGGGGAAGGCTATGGCTACACCTTC
>TRBJ1-3|NA|TRBV9|NA
CASSVGGSSGNTIYF
TGTGCCAGCAGCGTAGGAGGATCCTCTGGAAACACCATATATTTT
>TRBJ1-1|TRBD1|TRBV6-5|NA
CASRDRGPEAFF
TGTGCCAGCAGGGACAGGGGCCCTGAAGCTTTCTTT
>TRBJ2-1|NA|TRBV24-1|NA
CATSDLGVQFF
TGTGCCACCAGTGATTTAGGGGTTCAGTTCTTC
>TRBJ2-7|NA|TRBV30|NA
CAWSVWSGKFRGEQYF
TGTGCCTGGAGTGTATGGTCAGGTAAATTTAGGGGCGAGCAGTACTTC
>TRBJ1-2|TRBD1|TRBV25-1|NA
CASSDDRVYGYTF
TGTGCCAGCAGTGACGACAGGGTGTATGGCTACACCTTC
>TRBJ1-6|TRBD1|TRBV11-3|once
CASSSWTGGSPLHF
TGTGCCAGCAGCTCTTGGACAGGGGGCTCACCCCTCCACTTT
>TRBJ1-5|NA|TRBV25-1|many
CASSEATGYQPQHF
TGTGCCAGCAGTGAAGCTACAGGGTATCAGCCCCAGCATTTT
>TRBJ1-2|NA|TRBV3-1/TRBV3-2|NA
CASSHGGAGHYGYTF
TGTGCCAGCAGCCACGGTGGGGCGGGGCACTATGGCTACACCTTC
>TRBJ1-1|TRBD1|TRBV2|NA
CASRSQGALSEAFF
TGTGCCAGCAGATCCCAGGGGGCTTTATCTGAAGCTTTCTTT
>TRBJ1-2|NA|TRBV6-2/TRBV6-3|NA
CASSPWEHYGYTF
TGTGCCAGCAGTCCGTGGGAGCACTATGGCTACACCTTC
>TRBJ2-3|NA|TRBV6-5|NA
CATSRTDTQYF
TGTGCCACTTCCCGCACAGATACGCAGTATTTT
>TRBJ1-2|NA|TRBV11-2|NA
CASSAGPMSHYGYTF
TGTGCCAGCAGCGCCGGTCCAATGTCCCACTATGGCTACACCTTC
>TRBJ1-1|NA|TRBV29-1|NA
CSVDRGHTEAFF
TGCAGCGTTGACAGGGGTCACACTGAAGCTTTCTTT